The 10 T cell receptor beta chains presented below share a single source sample, sequenced in a study of T cells in Graves' hyperthyroidism and ophthalmopathy. Amplification of TCR beta CDR3 regions was performed using RNA transcripts as template. In the first-round RT-PCR of the TCR CDR3, the HTBI primer set was used. TCRdb passed the multiplex PCR reads through MiXCR, listing each CDR3 protein once. The sample carries 360,000 or so distinct CDR3 sequences, nearly 15% recorded once. The sample was blood. All receptors come from a woman aged 55 to 70 with Graves' ophthalmopathy.

A remark on this clonotype: Since a much larger clone is just one base distant, this may be a read error. V gene TRBV5-1 combines with J gene TRBJ2-5; 8 bases are shared with TRBD1. This CDR3 is 14 amino acids long. CDR1 and CDR2 from the germline V gene are SGHRS and YFSETQ. The CDR3 DNA sequence: TGCGCCAGCAGTAGATCAGGGGGCGCAGAGACCCAGCACTTC. The encoded protein is CASSRSGGAETQHF.

The chain uses TRBV15 and TRBJ2-3, with 7 bases fitting TRBD2. With V trimmed by 0 bases and J by 6 bases, 12 bases remained unmatched. CDR1 and CDR2 from the germline V gene are LNHNV and YYDKDF (reference sequence). This CDR3 contains 17 residues. The chain's CDR3 is CATSRDTERGDGDTQYF. CDR3 coding DNA: TGTGCCACCAGCAGAGATACAGAGCGGGGAGATGGGGATACGCAGTATTTT.

This clonotype was seen at least ten times. This chain links TRBV2 with TRBJ2-3, with TRBD1 as a possible D gene (6 bases). The germline gives CDR1 SNHLY, CDR2 FYNNEI. Deletions cut 6 bases from V and 7 bases from J, with 20 bases between. This CDR3 comprises 15 residues. The CDR3 DNA sequence: TGTGCCAGCAGGCCACCGGACAGACCCTTCAATACGCAGTATTTT. This codes for CASRPPDRPFNTQYF.

This clonotype appeared many times. This rearrangement joins TRBV9 to TRBJ1-1, with unresolved D. Trimming shortened V by 4 bases and J by 6 bases, and 13 bases separated the two germline ends. The CDR3 consists of 13 residues. Germline V gene data show CDR1 as SGDLS and CDR2 as YYNGEE. CDR3 residues: CASSPLTAPEAFF. The CDR3 DNA is TGTGCCAGCAGCCCCCTGACGGCTCCTGAAGCTTTCTTT. The whole variable domain, filled in from reference TRBV9 and TRBJ1-1, reads DSGVTQTPKHLITATGQRVTLRCSPRSGDLSVYWYQQSLDQGLQFLIQYYNGEERAKGNILERFSAQQFPDLHSELNLSSLELGDSALYFCASSPLTAPEAFFGQGTRLTVV.

DNA of the CDR3: TGCAGTGCTAAGCAGGGGGCGGCCAAAAACATTCAGTACTTC. Its protein product is CSAKQGAAKNIQYF. V gene TRBV20-1 combines with J gene TRBJ2-4, with 8 positions matching TRBD1. Per germline, CDR1 DFQATT and CDR2 SNEGSKA (reference sequence). This CDR3 is 14 amino acids long. V was clipped by 4 bases and J by 1 base; unmatched bases: 3.

In this sample, this clonotype turned up a few times. The V and J genes are TRBV7-9 and TRBJ2-7; TRBD2 aligns across 8 bases. The CDR3 has 13 amino acids. The germline V gene encodes CDR1 SEHNR and CDR2 FQNEAQ (reference sequence). J was trimmed by 5 bases and V by 6 bases; bases with no gene match: 6. The CDR3 loop is CASSPGTRDEQYF. The CDR3 nucleotides read TGTGCCAGCAGTCCCGGGACTAGAGACGAGCAGTACTTC.

Details on this clonotype: The junction does not match germline at one end; this may be a read error. The rearrangement joins TRBV14 to TRBJ2-3; D may be TRBD1 or TRBD2 (5 bases each). CDR3 size: 14 residues. Germline V gene lookup returns CDR1 SGHDN and CDR2 FVKESK. This CDR3 is CVSSLRGSADTQYF. In nucleotides, the CDR3 is TGTGTCAGCAGCCTGAGGGGTTCCGCAGATACGCAGTATTTT.

This clonotype was picked up a small number of times. The rearrangement links TRBV19 to TRBJ2-1; TRBD1 matches at 12 bases. This CDR3 spans 16 amino acids. After removal of 4 bases from V and 6 bases from J, the junction contained 7 bases not matched to a gene. The germline gives CDR1 LNHDA, CDR2 SQIVND (reference sequence). The CDR3 DNA follows: TGTGCCAGTAGTAACCCCCGGGACAGGGGGCGCAATGAGCAGTTCTTC. It is translated as CASSNPRDRGRNEQFF.

This clonotype was found a few times. The chain links TRBV7-9 to TRBJ1-5; tentatively, D is TRBD1 (6 bases). CDR1 SEHNR and CDR2 FQNEAQ come from the germline V gene (reference sequence). Trimming shortened V by 4 bases and J by 1 base, and 11 bases separated the two germline ends. This CDR3 spans 15 amino acids. The CDR3: CASSSGVLSNQPQHF. CDR3 nucleotides: TGTGCCAGCAGCTCAGGGGTTTTGAGCAATCAGCCCCAGCATTTT.

The chain recombines TRBV29-1 with TRBJ2-7, with a possible D match to TRBD2 (5 bases). Looked up from germline, CDR1 is SQVTM and CDR2 is ANQGSEA. This CDR3 spans 12 amino acids. Trimming shortened V by 3 bases and J by 5 bases, and 11 bases separated the two germline ends. The CDR3 region has the DNA TGCAGCGTTGAGGAGGTAGGGAACGAGCAGTACTTC. Encoded protein: CSVEEVGNEQYF.